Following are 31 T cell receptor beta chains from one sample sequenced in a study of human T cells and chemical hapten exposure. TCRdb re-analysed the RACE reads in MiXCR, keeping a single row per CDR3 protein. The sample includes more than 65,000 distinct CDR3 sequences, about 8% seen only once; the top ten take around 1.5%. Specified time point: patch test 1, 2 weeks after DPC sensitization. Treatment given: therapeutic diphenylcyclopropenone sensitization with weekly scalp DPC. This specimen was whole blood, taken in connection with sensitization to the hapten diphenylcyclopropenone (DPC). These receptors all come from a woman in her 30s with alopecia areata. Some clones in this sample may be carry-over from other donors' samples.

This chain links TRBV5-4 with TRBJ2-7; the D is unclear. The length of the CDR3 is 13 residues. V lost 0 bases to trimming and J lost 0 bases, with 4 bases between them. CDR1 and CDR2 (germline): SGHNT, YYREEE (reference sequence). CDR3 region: CASSLVASYEQYF. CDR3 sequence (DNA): TGTGCCAGCAGCTTGGTGGCCTCCTACGAGCAGTACTTC. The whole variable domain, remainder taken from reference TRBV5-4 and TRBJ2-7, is ETGVTQSPTHLIKTRGQQVTLRCSSQSGHNTVSWYQQALGQGPQFIFQYYREEENGRGNFPPRFSGLQFPNYSSELNVNALELDDSALYLCASSLVASYEQYFGPGTRLTVT.

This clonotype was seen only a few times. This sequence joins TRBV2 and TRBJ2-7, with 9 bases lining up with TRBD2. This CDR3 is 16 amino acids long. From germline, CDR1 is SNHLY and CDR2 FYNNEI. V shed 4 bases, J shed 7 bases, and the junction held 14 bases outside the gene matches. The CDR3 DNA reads TGTGCCAGCAGTGGATTGGGGCGGGGGGGCCTACCGGAGCAGTACTTC. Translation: CASSGLGRGGLPEQYF. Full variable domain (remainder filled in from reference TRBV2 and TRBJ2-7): EPEVTQTPSHQVTQMGQEVILRCVPISNHLYFYWYRQILGQKVEFLVSFYNNEISEKSEIFDDQFSVERPDGSNFTLKIRSTKLEDSAMYFCASSGLGRGGLPEQYFGPGTRLTVT.

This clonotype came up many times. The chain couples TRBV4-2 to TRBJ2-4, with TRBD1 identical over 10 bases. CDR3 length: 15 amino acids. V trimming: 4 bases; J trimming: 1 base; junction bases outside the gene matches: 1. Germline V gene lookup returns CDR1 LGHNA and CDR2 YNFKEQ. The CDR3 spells CASSLGQGAKNIQYF. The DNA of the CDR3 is TGTGCCAGCAGCCTGGGACAGGGGGCCAAAAACATTCAGTACTTC.

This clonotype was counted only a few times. CDR3 loop: CASSRGGANQLGTEAFF. CDR3 nucleotides: TGTGCCAGCAGCAGAGGGGGCGCAAATCAGCTGGGCACTGAAGCTTTCTTT. The chain couples TRBV5-4 to TRBJ1-1, with TRBD1 matching 7 bases. Germline assignment: CDR1 SGHNT and CDR2 YYREEE (reference sequence). V was clipped by 4 bases and J by 4 bases; unmatched bases: 16. This CDR3 is 17 amino acids long.

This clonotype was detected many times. The CDR3 sequence is CAISETLRQGLAYEQYF. CDR3 DNA sequence: TGTGCCATCAGTGAGACCTTAAGACAGGGCCTAGCCTACGAGCAGTACTTC. The V gene is TRBV10-3, the J gene TRBJ2-7, with 7 bases matching TRBD1. This CDR3 has 17 amino acids. After removal of 2 bases from V and 2 bases from J, the junction contained 12 bases not matched to a gene. In germline, CDR1 is ENHRY, CDR2 SYGVKD.

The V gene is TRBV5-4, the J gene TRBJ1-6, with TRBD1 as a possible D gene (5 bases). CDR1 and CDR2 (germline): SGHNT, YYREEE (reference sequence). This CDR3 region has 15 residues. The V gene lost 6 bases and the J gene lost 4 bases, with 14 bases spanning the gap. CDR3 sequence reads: CASTTGGGYNSPLHF. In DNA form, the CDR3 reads TGTGCCAGCACCACGGGCGGGGGATATAATTCACCCCTCCACTTT.

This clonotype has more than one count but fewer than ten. CDR3 bases: TGCGCCAGCAGCTTGTGGCCAGGTTCAGCCAAAAACATTCAGTACTTC. Its translation: CASSLWPGSAKNIQYF. The chain employs TRBV5-1 and TRBJ2-4; the D is unclear. The V end was cut by 1 base, the J end by 0 bases, with 11 bases between. The CDR3 length is 16 residues. Germline CDR1 and CDR2: SGHRS and YFSETQ.

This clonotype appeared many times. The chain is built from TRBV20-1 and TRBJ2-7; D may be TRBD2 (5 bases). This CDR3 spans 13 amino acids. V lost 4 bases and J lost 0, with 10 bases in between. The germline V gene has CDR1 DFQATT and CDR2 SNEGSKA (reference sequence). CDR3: CSATDLISYEQYF. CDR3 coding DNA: TGCAGTGCTACGGACTTGATCTCCTACGAGCAGTACTTC.

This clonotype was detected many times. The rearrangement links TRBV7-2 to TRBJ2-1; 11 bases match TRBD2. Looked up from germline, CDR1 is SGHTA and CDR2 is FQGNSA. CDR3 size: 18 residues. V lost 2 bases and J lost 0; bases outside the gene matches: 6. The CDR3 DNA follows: TGTGCCAGCAGCTTACTACTAGCGGGGGTGAGCTCCTACAATGAGCAGTTCTTC. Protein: CASSLLLAGVSSYNEQFF.

The CDR3 here is CASRRDAPYEQYF. CDR3 DNA: TGTGCCAGCAGACGGGACGCTCCCTACGAGCAGTACTTC. The chain couples TRBV6-5 to TRBJ2-7, with D perhaps assigned TRBD1 or TRBD2 (5 bases each). V lost 6 bases, J lost 2 bases, and 11 bases lay in between. Germline CDR1 MNHEY, CDR2 SVGAGI. The CDR3 is made up of 13 amino acids.

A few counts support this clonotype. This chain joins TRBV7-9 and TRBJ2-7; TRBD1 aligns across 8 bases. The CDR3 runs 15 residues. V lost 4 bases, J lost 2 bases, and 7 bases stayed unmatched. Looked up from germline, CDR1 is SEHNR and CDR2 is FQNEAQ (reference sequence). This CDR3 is CASSSMDREAYEQYF. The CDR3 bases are TGTGCCAGCAGCTCCATGGACAGGGAAGCCTACGAGCAGTACTTC.

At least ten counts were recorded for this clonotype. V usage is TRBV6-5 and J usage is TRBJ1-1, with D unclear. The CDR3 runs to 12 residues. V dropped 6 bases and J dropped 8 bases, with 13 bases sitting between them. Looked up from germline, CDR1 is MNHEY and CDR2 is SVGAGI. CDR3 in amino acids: CASRTLGGEAFF. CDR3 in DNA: TGTGCCAGCAGGACCCTAGGAGGAGAAGCTTTCTTT.

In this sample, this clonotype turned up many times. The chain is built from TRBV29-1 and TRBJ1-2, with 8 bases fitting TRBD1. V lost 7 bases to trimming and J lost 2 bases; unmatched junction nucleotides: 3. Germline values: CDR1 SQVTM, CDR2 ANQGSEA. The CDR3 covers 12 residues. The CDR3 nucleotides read TGCAGCGGTAGACAGGGGAACTATGGCTACACCTTC. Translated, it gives CSGRQGNYGYTF. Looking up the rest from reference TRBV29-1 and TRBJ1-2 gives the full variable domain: SAVISQKPSRDICQRGTSLTIQCQVDSQVTMMFWYRQQPGQSLTLIATANQGSEATYESGFVIDKFPISRPNLTFSTLTVSNMSPEDSSIYLCSGRQGNYGYTFGSGTRLTVV.

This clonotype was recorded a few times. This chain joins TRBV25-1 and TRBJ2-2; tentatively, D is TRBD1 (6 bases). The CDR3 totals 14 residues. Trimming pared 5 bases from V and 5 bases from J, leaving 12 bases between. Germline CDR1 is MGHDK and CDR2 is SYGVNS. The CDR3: CASSSHRDTGELFF. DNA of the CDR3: TGTGCCAGCAGTTCTCACAGGGATACCGGGGAGCTGTTTTTT.

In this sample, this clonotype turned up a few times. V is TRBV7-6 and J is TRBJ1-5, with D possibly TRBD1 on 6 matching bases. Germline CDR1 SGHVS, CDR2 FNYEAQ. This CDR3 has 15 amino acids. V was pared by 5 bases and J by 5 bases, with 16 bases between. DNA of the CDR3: TGTGCCAGCAGCCTAACCTCATACAGGGATCAGCCCCAGCATTTT. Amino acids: CASSLTSYRDQPQHF.

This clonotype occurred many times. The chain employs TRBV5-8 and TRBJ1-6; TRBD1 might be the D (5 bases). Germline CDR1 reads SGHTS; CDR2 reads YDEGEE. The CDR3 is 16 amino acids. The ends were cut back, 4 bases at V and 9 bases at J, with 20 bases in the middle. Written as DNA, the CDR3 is TGTGCCAGCAGCCCAAGCTTCGGGACGGCGGGTTCACCCCTCCACTTT. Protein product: CASSPSFGTAGSPLHF.

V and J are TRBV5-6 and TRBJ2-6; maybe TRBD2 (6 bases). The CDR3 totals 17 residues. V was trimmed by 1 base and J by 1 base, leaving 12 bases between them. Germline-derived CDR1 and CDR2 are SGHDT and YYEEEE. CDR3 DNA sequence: TGTGCCAGCAGCTTGTTTCAGGGACTGTCTGGGGCCAACGTCCTGACTTTC. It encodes CASSLFQGLSGANVLTF.

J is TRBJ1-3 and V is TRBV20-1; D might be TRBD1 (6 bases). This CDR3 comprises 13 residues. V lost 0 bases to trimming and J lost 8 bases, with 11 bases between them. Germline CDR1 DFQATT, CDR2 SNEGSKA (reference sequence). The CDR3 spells CSARDRGTDTIYF. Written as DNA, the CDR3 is TGCAGTGCTAGAGATAGGGGGACGGACACCATATATTTT.

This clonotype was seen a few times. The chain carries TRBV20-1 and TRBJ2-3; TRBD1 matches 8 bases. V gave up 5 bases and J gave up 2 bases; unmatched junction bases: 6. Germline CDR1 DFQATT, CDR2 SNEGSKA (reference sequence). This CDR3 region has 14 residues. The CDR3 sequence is CSARTGGNTDTQYF. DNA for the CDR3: TGCAGTGCTCGTACAGGGGGAAACACAGATACGCAGTATTTT.

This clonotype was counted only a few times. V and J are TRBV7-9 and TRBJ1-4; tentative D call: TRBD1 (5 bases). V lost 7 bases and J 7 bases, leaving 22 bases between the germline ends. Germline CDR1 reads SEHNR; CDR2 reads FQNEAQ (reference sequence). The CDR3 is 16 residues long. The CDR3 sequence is CASTKGERIQGEKLFF. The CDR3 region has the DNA TGTGCCAGCACCAAAGGGGAGCGGATTCAGGGTGAAAAACTGTTTTTT.

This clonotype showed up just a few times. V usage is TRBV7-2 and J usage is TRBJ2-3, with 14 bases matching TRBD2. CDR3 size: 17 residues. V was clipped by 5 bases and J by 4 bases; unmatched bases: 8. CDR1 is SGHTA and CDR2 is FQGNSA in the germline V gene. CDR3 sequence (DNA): TGTGCCAGCAGCGCTACCCGACTAGCGGGGGGGCCAGATACGCAGTATTTT. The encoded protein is CASSATRLAGGPDTQYF.

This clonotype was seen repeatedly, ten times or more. CDR3 in amino acids: CASSPPDSPTNEKLFF. The CDR3 nucleotides read TGTGCCAGCTCACCACCGGACAGTCCTACTAATGAAAAACTGTTTTTT. The chain recombines TRBV18 with TRBJ1-4, with a weak D call TRBD1 (6 bases). This CDR3 has 16 amino acids. With 0 bases removed from V and 2 bases from J, the gap between germline ends came to 10 bases. The germline CDR1 and CDR2 sequences are KGHSH and LQKENI. The whole variable domain, remainder taken from reference TRBV18 and TRBJ1-4, is NAGVMQNPRHLVRRRGQEARLRCSPMKGHSHVYWYRQLPEEGLKFMVYLQKENIIDESGMPKERFSAEFPKEGPSILRIQQVVRGDSAAYFCASSPPDSPTNEKLFFGSGTQLSVL.

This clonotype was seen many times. The CDR3: CASSHGLAGDSYNEQFF. DNA for the CDR3: TGCGCCAGCAGCCATGGACTAGCGGGGGACTCCTACAATGAGCAGTTCTTC. The chain uses TRBV5-1 and TRBJ2-1; 13 bases are shared with TRBD2. The germline gives CDR1 SGHRS, CDR2 YFSETQ. The CDR3 is made up of 17 amino acids. With V trimmed by 4 bases and J by 0 bases, 4 bases remained unmatched. The full variable domain, its missing parts supplied by reference TRBV5-1 and TRBJ2-1, is KAGVTQTPRYLIKTRGQQVTLSCSPISGHRSVSWYQQTPGQGLQFLFEYFSETQRNKGNFPGRFSGRQFSNSRSEMNVSTLELGDSALYLCASSHGLAGDSYNEQFFGPGTRLTVL.

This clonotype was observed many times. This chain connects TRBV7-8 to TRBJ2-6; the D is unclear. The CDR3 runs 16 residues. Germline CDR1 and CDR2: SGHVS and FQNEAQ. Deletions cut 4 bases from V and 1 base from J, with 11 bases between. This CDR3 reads CASSSRESSGANVLTF. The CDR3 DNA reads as TGTGCCAGCAGCTCAAGGGAAAGTTCTGGGGCCAACGTCCTGACTTTC.

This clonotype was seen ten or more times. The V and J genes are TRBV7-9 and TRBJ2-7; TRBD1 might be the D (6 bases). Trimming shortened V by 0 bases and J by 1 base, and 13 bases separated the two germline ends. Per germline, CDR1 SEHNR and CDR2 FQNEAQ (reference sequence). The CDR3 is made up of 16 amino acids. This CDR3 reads CASSLALGGDSYEQYF. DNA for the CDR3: TGTGCCAGCAGCTTAGCGCTAGGGGGAGATTCCTACGAGCAGTACTTC.

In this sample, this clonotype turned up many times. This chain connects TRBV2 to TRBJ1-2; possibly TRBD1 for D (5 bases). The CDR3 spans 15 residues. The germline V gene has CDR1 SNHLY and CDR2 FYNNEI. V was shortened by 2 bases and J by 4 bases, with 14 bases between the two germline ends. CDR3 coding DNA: TGTGCCAGCAGTGAATTGCAGGGAACGACCTATGGCTACACCTTC. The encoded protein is CASSELQGTTYGYTF.

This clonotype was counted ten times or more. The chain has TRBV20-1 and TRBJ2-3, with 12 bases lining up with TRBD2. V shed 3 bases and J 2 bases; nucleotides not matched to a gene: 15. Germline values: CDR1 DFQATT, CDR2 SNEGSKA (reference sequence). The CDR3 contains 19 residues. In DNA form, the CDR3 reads TGCAGTGCTAGGTCCCTCTCTAGCGGGGGGGTCTTACCCACAGATACGCAGTATTTT. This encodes CSARSLSSGGVLPTDTQYF.

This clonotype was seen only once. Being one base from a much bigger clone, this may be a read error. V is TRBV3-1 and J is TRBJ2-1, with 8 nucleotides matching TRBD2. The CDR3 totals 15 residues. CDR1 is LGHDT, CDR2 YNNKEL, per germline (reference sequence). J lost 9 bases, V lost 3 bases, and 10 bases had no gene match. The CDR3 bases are TGTGCCAGCAGCCATCGGGGGGGCTGGTCCCGTGAGCAGTTCTTC. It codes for CASSHRGGWSREQFF.

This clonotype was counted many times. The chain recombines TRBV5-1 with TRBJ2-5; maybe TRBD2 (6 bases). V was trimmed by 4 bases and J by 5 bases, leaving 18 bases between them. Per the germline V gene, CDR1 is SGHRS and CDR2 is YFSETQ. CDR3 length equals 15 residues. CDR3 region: CASSPLTRTGETQYF. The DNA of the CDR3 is TGCGCCAGCAGCCCGTTGACTAGAACTGGGGAGACCCAGTACTTC.

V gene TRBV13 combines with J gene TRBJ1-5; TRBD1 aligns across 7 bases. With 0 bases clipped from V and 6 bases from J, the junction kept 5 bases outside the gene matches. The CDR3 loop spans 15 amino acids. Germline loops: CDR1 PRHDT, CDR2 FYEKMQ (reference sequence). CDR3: CASSLGTGVGQPQHF. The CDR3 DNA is TGTGCCAGCAGCTTAGGAACAGGGGTCGGTCAGCCCCAGCATTTT.

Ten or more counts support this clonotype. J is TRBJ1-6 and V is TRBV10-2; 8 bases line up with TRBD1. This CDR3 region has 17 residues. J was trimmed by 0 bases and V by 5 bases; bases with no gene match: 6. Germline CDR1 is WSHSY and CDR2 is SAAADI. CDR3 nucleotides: TGCGCCAGCAGTTACGGACAGGGTCACTCCTATAATTCACCCCTCCACTTT. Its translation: CASSYGQGHSYNSPLHF.